The clone carrying this T cell receptor beta chain was recorded many times. Its antigen is not known. CDR1 and CDR2 from the germline V gene are MNHEY and SMNVEV (reference sequence). The CDR3 is made up of 13 amino acids. V was trimmed by 6 bases and J by 4 bases, leaving 7 bases between them. The sample originates from a study of CD8 T cells in ankylosing spondylitis. Via MiXCR, TCRdb re-called the 5' RACE reads, giving one row per CDR3 protein. This repertoire shows under 250,000 distinct CDR3 sequences, about 7% found once; its top ten account for around 14%. Study findings and constraints: Characteristic of ankylosing spondylitis blood, it appeared, was a TCR beta motif comprising several highly homologous variants.

The chain carries TRBV27 and TRBJ1-6, with D unclear. The sample consisted of blood, either unsorted or a sorted T cell fraction (not recorded which). The sequence derives from a male donor with ankylosing spondylitis. The CDR3 sequence is CASRPGYNSPLHF. The CDR3 bases are TGTGCCAGCAGGCCGGGTTATAATTCACCCCTCCACTTT.